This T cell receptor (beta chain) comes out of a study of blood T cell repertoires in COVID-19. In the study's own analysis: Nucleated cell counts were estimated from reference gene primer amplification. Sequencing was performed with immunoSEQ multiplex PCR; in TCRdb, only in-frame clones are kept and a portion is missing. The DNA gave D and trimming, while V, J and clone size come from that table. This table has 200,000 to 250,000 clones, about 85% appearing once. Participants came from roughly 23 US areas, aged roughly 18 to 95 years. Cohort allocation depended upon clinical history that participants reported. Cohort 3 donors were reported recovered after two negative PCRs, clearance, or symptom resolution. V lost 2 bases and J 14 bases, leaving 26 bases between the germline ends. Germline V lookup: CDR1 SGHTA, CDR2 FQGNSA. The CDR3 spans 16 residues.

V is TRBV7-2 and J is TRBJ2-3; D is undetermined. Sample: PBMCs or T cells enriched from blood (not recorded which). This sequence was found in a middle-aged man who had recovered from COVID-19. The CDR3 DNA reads TGTGCCAGCAGCTTACAGGCCTCGTTTCGGCCCCCAGAAGGGTATTTT. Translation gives CASSLQASFRPPEGYF.